A single sample is the source of the 2 T cell receptor beta chains below, sequenced in a study of technical replicates of blood from several donors. Clones were read by immunoSEQ multiplex PCR, and TCRdb kept only the in-frame ones, dropping some. Here the sample spans tens of thousands of clones, roughly 93% being singletons. The sequenced sample was T cells isolated from PBMCs. These receptors originate from a human donor in good health.

V and J are TRBV6-5 and TRBJ2-3, with D tentatively TRBD2 (5 bases). Trimming shortened V by 8 bases and J by 0 bases, and 6 bases separated the two germline ends. CDR1 is MNHEY and CDR2 is SVGAGI in the germline V gene. The CDR3 contains 12 residues. The CDR3: CASRGSTDTQYF. CDR3 coding DNA: TGTGCCAGCCGGGGAAGCACAGATACGCAGTATTTT.

The chain is built from TRBV5-4 and TRBJ1-5; maybe TRBD1 (6 bases). V was clipped by 3 bases and J by 2 bases, with 9 bases between them. The germline V gene has CDR1 SGHNT and CDR2 YYREEE (reference sequence). This CDR3 is built from 14 residues. This CDR3 is CASSWGPGNQPQHF. The CDR3 DNA is TGTGCCAGCAGCTGGGGGCCAGGCAATCAGCCCCAGCATTTT.